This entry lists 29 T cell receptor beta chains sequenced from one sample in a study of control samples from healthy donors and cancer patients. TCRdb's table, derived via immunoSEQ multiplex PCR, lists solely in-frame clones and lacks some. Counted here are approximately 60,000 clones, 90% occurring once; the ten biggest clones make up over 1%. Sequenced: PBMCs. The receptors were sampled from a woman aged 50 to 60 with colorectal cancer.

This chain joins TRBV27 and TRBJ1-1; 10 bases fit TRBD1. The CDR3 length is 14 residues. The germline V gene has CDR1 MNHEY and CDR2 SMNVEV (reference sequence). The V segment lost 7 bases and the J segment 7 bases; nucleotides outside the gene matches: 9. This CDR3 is CASTTDRDRGEAFF. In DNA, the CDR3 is TGTGCCAGCACCACAGACCGGGACAGGGGTGAAGCTTTCTTT.

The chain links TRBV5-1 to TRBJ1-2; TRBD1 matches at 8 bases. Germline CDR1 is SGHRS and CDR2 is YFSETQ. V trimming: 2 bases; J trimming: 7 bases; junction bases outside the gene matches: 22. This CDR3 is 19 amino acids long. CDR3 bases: TGCGCCAGCAGCTTTGGACAGGGCCGATCCTCTCAGGCGGGGATTGGCTACACCTTC. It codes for CASSFGQGRSSQAGIGYTF.

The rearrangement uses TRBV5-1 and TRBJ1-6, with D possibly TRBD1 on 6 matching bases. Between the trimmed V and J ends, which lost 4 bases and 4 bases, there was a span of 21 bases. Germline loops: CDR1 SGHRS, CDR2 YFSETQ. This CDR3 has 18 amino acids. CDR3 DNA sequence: TGCGCCAGCAGCCCGTACTTGGACAGTACTAATTATAATTCACCCCTCCACTTT. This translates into CASSPYLDSTNYNSPLHF. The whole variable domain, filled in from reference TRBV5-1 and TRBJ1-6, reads KAGVTQTPRYLIKTRGQQVTLSCSPISGHRSVSWYQQTPGQGLQFLFEYFSETQRNKGNFPGRFSGRQFSNSRSEMNVSTLELGDSALYLCASSPYLDSTNYNSPLHFGNGTRLTVT.

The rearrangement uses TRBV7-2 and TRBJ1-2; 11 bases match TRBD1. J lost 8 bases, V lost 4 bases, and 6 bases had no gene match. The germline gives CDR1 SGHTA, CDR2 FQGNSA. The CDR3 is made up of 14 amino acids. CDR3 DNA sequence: TGTGCCAGCAGCTCTGGACAGGGGGCCGGCGGCTACACCTTC. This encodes CASSSGQGAGGYTF.

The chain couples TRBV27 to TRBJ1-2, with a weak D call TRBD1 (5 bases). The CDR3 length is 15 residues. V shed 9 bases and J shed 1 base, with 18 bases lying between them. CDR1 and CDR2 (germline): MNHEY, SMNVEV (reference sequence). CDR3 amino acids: CASRKAGTDNYGYTF. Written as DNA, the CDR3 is TGTGCCAGTAGAAAGGCGGGGACTGATAACTATGGCTACACCTTC.

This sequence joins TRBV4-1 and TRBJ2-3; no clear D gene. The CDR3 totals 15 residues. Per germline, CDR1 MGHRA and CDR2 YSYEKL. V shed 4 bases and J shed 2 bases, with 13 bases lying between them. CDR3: CASSPITRFTDTQYF. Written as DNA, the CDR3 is TGCGCCAGCAGCCCGATTACGAGGTTCACAGATACGCAGTATTTT.

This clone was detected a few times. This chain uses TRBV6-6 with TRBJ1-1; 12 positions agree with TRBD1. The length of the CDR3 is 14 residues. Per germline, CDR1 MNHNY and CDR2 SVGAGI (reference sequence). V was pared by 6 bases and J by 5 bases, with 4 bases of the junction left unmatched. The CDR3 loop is CASRGQGAGTEAFF. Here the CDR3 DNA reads TGTGCCAGCAGGGGACAGGGGGCGGGAACTGAAGCTTTCTTT.

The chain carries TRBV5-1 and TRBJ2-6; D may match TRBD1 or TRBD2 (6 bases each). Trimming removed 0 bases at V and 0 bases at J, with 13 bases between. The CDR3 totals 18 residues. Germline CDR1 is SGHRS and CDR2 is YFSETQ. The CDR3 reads CASSLAGRQASGANVLTF. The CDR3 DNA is TGCGCCAGCAGCTTGGCCGGGAGACAGGCCTCTGGGGCCAACGTCCTGACTTTC.

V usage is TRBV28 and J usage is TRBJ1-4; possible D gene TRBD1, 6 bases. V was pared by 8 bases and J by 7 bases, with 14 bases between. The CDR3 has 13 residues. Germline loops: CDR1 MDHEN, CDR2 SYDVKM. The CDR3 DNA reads TGTGCCAGCTTCACAGGGACGGGTGAAAAACTGTTTTTT. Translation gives CASFTGTGEKLFF.

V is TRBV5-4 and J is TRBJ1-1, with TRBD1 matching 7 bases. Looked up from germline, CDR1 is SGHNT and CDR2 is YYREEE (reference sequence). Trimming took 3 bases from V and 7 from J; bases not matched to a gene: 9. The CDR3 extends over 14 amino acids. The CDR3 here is CASSWDDRVGEAFF. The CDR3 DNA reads TGTGCCAGCAGCTGGGACGACAGGGTGGGTGAAGCTTTCTTT.

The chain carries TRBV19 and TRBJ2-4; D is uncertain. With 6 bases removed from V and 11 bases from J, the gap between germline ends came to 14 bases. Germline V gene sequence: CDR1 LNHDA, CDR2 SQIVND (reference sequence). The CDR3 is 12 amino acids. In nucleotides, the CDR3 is TGTGCCAGTAGCCCGGGCACCCCAGTTCAGTACTTC. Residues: CASSPGTPVQYF. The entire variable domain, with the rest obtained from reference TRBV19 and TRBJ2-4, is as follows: DGGITQSPKYLFRKEGQNVTLSCEQNLNHDAMYWYRQDPGQGLRLIYYSQIVNDFQKGDIAEGYSVSREKKESFPLTVTSAQKNPTAFYLCASSPGTPVQYFGAGTRLSVL.

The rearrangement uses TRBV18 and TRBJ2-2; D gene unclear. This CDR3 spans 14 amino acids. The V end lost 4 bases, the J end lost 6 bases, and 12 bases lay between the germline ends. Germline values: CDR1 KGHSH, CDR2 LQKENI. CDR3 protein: CASSQGFEAGELFF. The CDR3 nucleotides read TGTGCCAGCTCACAGGGTTTCGAGGCCGGGGAGCTGTTTTTT.

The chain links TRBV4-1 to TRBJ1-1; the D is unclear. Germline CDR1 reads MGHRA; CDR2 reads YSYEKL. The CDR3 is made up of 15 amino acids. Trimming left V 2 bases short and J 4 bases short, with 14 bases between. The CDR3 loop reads CASSQLGARGTEAFF. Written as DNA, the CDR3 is TGCGCCAGCAGCCAATTAGGCGCACGTGGCACTGAAGCTTTCTTT.

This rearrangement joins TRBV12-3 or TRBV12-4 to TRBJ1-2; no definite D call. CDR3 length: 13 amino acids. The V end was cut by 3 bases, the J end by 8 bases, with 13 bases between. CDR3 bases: TGTGCCAGCAGTTTTCAACTGCCTGCCGGCTACACCTTC. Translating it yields CASSFQLPAGYTF.

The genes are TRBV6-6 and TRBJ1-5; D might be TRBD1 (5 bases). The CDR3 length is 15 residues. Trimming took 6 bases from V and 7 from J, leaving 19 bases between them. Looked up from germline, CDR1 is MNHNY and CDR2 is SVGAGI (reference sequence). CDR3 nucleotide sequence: TGTGCCAGCAGGTCCACCCCAGGGTCCGGCCAGCCCCAGCATTTT. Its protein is CASRSTPGSGQPQHF.

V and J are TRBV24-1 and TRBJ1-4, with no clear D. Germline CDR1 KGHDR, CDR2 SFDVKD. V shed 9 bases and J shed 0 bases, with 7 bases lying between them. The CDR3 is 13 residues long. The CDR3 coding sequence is TGTGCCACCGCATCAGCAACTAATGAAAAACTGTTTTTT. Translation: CATASATNEKLFF.

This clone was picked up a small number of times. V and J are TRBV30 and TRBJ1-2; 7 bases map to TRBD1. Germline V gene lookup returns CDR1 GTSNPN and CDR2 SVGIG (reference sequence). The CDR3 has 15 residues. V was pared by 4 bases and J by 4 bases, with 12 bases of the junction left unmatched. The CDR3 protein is CAWIAQTGSPYGYTF. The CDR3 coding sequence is TGTGCCTGGATTGCCCAGACAGGGAGTCCCTATGGCTACACCTTC.

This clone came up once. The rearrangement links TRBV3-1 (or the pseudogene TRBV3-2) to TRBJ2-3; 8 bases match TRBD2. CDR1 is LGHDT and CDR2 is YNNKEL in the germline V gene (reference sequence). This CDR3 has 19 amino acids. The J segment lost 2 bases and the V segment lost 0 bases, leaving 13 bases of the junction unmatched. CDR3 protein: CASSQEFRGGATYTDTQYF. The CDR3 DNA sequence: TGTGCCAGCAGCCAAGAGTTTCGGGGGGGGGCGACTTACACAGATACGCAGTATTTT.

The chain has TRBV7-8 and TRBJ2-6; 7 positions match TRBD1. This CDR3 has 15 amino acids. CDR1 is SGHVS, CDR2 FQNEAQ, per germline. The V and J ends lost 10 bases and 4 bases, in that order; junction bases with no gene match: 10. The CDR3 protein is CANPTGTPGANVLTF. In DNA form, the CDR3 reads TGTGCCAACCCGACAGGGACGCCCGGGGCCAACGTCCTGACTTTC.

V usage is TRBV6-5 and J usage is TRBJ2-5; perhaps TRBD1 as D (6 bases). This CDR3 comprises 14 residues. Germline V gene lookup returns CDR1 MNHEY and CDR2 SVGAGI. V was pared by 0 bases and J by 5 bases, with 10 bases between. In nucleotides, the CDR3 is TGTGCCAGCAGTTACTCAATCCAGGGGGAGACCCAGTACTTC. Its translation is CASSYSIQGETQYF.

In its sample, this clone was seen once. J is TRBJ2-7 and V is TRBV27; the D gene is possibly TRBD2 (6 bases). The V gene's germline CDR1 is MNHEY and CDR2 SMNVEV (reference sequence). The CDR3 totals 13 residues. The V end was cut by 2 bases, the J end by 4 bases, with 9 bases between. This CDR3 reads CASSLGGPYEQYF. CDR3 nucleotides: TGTGCCAGCAGTTTAGGAGGGCCTTACGAGCAGTACTTC.

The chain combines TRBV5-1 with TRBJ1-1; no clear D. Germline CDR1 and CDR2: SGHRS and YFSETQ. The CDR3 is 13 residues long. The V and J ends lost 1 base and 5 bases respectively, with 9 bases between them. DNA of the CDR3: TGCGCCAGCAGCTTGATTAGCACTACTGAAGCTTTCTTT. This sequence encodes CASSLISTTEAFF.

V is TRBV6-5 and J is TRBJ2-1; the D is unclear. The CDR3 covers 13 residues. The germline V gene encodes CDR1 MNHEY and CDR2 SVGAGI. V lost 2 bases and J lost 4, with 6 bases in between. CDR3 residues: CASSYGRYNEQFF. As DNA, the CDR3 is TGTGCCAGCAGTTACGGCAGGTACAATGAGCAGTTCTTC.

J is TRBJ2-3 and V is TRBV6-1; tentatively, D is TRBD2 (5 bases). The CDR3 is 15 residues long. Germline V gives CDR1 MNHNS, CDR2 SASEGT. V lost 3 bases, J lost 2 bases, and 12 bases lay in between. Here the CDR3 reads CASSDRLADTDTQYF. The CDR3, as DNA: TGTGCCAGCAGTGACCGGCTAGCTGACACAGATACGCAGTATTTT.

In nucleotides, the CDR3 is TGTGCCTGGAGTGTACGGGGTGAGGTGGGAGAAAAACTGTTTTTT. Amino acid sequence: CAWSVRGEVGEKLFF. This chain links TRBV30 with TRBJ1-4; D not certain. The germline CDR1 and CDR2 sequences are GTSNPN and SVGIG (reference sequence). There are 15 residues in the CDR3. V lost 0 bases, J lost 8 bases, and 16 bases lay in between.

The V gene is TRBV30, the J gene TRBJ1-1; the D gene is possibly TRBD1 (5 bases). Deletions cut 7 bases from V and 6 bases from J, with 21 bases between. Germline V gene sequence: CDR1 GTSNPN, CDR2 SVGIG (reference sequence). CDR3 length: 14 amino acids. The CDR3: CAYITGPGRAEAFF. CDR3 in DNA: TGTGCCTACATAACGGGACCAGGAAGGGCTGAAGCTTTCTTT.

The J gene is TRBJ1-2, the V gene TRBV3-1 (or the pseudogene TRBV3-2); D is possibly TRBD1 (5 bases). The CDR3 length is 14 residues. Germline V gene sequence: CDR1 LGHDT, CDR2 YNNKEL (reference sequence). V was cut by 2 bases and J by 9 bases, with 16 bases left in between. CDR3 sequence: CASSQQGSSWRYTF. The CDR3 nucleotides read TGTGCCAGCAGCCAACAGGGAAGTTCTTGGCGCTACACCTTC.

CDR3 sequence reads: CAWGAPTNEKLFF. CDR3 nucleotide sequence: TGTGCCTGGGGGGCCCCAACTAATGAAAAACTGTTTTTT. The V gene is TRBV30, the J gene TRBJ1-4; a weak D match, TRBD1 (5 bases). The CDR3 is made up of 13 amino acids. CDR1 and CDR2 (germline): GTSNPN, SVGIG (reference sequence). The germline V and J ends were trimmed by 5 bases and 0 bases, with 7 bases remaining between them.

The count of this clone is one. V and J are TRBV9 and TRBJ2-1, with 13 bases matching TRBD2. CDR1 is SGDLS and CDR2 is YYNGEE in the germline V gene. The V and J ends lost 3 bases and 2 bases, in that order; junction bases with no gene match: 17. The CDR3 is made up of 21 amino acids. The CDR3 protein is CASSGVGLAGNMPSPYNEQFF. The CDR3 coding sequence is TGTGCCAGCAGCGGAGTGGGACTAGCGGGAAATATGCCGAGTCCCTACAATGAGCAGTTCTTC.